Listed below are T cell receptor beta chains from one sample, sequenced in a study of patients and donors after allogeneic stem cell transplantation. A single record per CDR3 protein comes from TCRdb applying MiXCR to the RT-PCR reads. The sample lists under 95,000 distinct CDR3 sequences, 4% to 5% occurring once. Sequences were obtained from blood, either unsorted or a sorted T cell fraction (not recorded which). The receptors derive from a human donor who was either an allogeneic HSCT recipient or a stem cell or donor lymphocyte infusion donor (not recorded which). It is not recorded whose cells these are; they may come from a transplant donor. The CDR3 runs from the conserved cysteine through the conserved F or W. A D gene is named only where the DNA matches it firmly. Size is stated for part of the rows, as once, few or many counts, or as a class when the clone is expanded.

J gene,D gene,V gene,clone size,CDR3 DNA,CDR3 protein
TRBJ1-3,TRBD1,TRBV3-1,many,TGTGCCAGCAGCCGCGAGACAGGGGTTGGAAACACCACATATTTT,CASSRETGVGNTTYF
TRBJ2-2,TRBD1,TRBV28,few,TGTGCCAGCAGAAACGACGGGACAGGACTCCAGACCGGGGATCTGTTTTTT,CASRNDGTGLQTGDLFF
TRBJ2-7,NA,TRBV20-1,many,TGCAGTGCTAGAGGCGGTGCATACGAGCAGTACTTC,CSARGGAYEQYF
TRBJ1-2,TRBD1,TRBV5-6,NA,TGTGCCAGCAGCTCCCAGACAGGGGGCGCGTGGGGCTACACCTTC,CASSSQTGGAWGYTF
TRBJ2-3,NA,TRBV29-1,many,TGCAGCGTAGGAGGGGGTGTCACAGATACGCAGTATTTT,CSVGGGVTDTQYF
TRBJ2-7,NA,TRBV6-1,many,TGTGCCAGCAATCGGGTGGCAGCCTACGAGCAGTACTTC,CASNRVAAYEQYF
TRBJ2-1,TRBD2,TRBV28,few,TGTGCCAGCAGGAGGTTGAGCGGGAGCGATGAGCAGTTCTTC,CASRRLSGSDEQFF
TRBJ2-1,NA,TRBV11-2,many,TGTGCCAGCAGCTTAGCTAGCCGGGCCACCTACAATGAGCAGTTCTTC,CASSLASRATYNEQFF
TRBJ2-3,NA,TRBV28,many,TGTGCCAGCCGCGACTCACAGGGTTTTGCAGATACGCAGTATTTT,CASRDSQGFADTQYF
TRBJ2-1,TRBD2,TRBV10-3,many,TGTGCCACCAGACTAGCGGGGGATAGCGATCAGTTCTTC,CATRLAGDSDQFF
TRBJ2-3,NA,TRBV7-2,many,TGTGCCAGCAGCTTAAGCGGGGCGGGACATAGCACAGATACGCAGTATTTT,CASSLSGAGHSTDTQYF
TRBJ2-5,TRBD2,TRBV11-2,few,TGTGCCAGCAGCTTTTCGGGGGGGGAGACCCAGTACTTC,CASSFSGGETQYF
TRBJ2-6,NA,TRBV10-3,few,TGTGCCATCAGTGGTACAGTCTCTGGGGCCAACGTCCTGACTTTC,CAISGTVSGANVLTF
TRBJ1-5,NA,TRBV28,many,TGTGCCAGCAGTTCCCAAATGGGGGGCAATCAGCCCCAGCATTTT,CASSSQMGGNQPQHF
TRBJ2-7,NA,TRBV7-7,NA,TGTGCTAGCAGCCCCACGACAGCCTCCTACGAGCAGTACTTC,CASSPTTASYEQYF
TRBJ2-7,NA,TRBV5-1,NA,TGCGCCAGCAGCTCTCTCGGGACTCTGAACTCCTACGAGCAGTACTTC,CASSSLGTLNSYEQYF
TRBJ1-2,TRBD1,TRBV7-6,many,TGTGCCAGCAGCTTGAACCGACAGGGAGGGAAGACCTTC,CASSLNRQGGKTF
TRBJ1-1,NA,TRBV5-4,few,TGTGCCAGCAGCCCGTACATGGAGTCTAACACTGAAGCTTTCTTT,CASSPYMESNTEAFF
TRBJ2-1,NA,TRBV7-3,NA,TGTGCCAGCAGGGGACAAGGCCACAATGAGCAGTTCTTC,CASRGQGHNEQFF
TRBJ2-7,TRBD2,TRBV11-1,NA,TGTGCCAGCAGCGATCCAGCCCCTAGCGGGGGGGCTTCCTACGAGCAGTACTTC,CASSDPAPSGGASYEQYF
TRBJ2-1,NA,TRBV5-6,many,TGTGCCAGCAGGTACCGGGACCGCCCGGGTGATGAGCAGTTCTTC,CASRYRDRPGDEQFF
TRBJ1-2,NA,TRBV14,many,TGTGCCAGCAGCCAAGATTTACAGTCCGGTGGCTACACCTTC,CASSQDLQSGGYTF
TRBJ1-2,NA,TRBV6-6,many,TGTGCCGCATCGAGGCCTATGGGTGGCTACACCTTC,CAASRPMGGYTF
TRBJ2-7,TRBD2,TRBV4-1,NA,TGCGCCAGCAGCCTTTCGTCTAGCGGGATCTACGAGCAGTACTTC,CASSLSSSGIYEQYF
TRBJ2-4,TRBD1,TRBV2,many,TGTGCCAGCAAGCAGGGGGCGACCAAAAACATTCAGTACTTC,CASKQGATKNIQYF
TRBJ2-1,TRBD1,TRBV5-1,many,TGCGCCAGCAGCTGGGGACAGAACAATGAGCAGTTCTTC,CASSWGQNNEQFF
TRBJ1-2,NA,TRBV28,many,TGTGCCAGCAGCACCACAGGGTTCTATGGCTACACCTTC,CASSTTGFYGYTF
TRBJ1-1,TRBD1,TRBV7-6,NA,TGTGCCAGCAGCCCCACGGACAGGGCCCCCTGGGAAGCTTTCTTT,CASSPTDRAPWEAFF
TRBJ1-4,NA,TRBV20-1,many,TGCAGTGCTAGGGGGGCCCGTTGGAGGTCTAATGAAAAACTGTTTTTT,CSARGARWRSNEKLFF
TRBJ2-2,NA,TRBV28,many,TGTGCCAGCAGTTTCGGGCTCAACTATAACACCGGGGAGCTGTTTTTT,CASSFGLNYNTGELFF
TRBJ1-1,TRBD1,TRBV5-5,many,TGTGCCAGCAGTCCGGGGTTGGGACAGGCGAACACTGAAGCTTTCTTT,CASSPGLGQANTEAFF
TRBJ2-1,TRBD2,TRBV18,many,TGTGCCAGCTCACCCCCAAGCGGGAGGGCTAACAATGAGCAGTTCTTC,CASSPPSGRANNEQFF
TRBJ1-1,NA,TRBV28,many,TGTGCCAGCAGTCGACGAAGCTTCCTAGCTTTCTTT,CASSRRSFLAFF
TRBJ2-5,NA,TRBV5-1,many,TGCGCCAGCACCCCATTTGGGGGGGGCTTAGGAGAGACCCAGTACTTC,CASTPFGGGLGETQYF
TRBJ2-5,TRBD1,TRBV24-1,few,TGTGCCACCAGCGAGACAGGGAAAGAGACCCAGTACTTC,CATSETGKETQYF
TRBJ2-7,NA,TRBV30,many,TGTGCCTGGAGTGTTAGGGGGAACGAGCAGTACTTC,CAWSVRGNEQYF
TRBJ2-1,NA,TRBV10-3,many,TGTGCCATCAGCGCGACGGATAGGAATGAGCAGTTCTTC,CAISATDRNEQFF
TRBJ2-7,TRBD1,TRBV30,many,TGTGCCTGGAGTTTTCCCGGGACAGGGAGGACCGAGCAGTACTTC,CAWSFPGTGRTEQYF
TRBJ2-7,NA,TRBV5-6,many,TGTGCCAGCAGACCCGCAGTAGGATCCTACGAGCAGTACTTC,CASRPAVGSYEQYF
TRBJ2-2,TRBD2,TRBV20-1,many,TGCAGTGCTAGAGATCCGGCTAGCGGGGGTAACACCGGGGAGCTGTTTTTT,CSARDPASGGNTGELFF
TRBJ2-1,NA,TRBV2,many,TGTGCCAGCAGTGAAGCCAGGTACAATGAGCAGTTCTTC,CASSEARYNEQFF
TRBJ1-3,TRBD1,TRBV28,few,TGTGCCAATTCGCAGACAGGGATCTCTGGAAACACCATATATTTT,CANSQTGISGNTIYF
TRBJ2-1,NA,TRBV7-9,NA,TGTGCCAGCAGTCCAAACAGGGACCTGATCTCTGAGCAGTTCTTC,CASSPNRDLISEQFF
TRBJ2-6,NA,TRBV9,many,TGTGCCAGCAGCATAACGTCTGGAGCCAACGTCCTGACTTTC,CASSITSGANVLTF
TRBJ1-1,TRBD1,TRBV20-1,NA,TGCAGTGCTAGGGCAAGCACAGGGGCAGGGGAAGCTTTCTTT,CSARASTGAGEAFF
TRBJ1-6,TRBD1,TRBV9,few,TGTGCCAGCAGCGTAGGACAGGGGACTTATTCACCCCTCCACTTT,CASSVGQGTYSPLHF
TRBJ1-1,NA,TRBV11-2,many,TGTGCCAGCAGCCCCTCCTTCCTGGACAGCGTGAACACTGAAGCTTTCTTT,CASSPSFLDSVNTEAFF
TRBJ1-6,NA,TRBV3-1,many,TGTGCCAGCAGCCCGGAGGGACGACCCCTCCACTTT,CASSPEGRPLHF